This entry describes one TCR beta chain. Its cognate antigen has yet to be identified. Per-base qualities were not stored, and no clone one base away is much larger. TCRbeta CDR3 regions were amplified from genomic DNA by means of the immunoSEQ Assay, a bias-controlled multiplex PCR. On the authors' methods: Within the assay, amplification of reference gene primers was used to estimate how many nucleated cells each sample contained. To quantify the absolute abundance of each unique TCRbeta CDR3 rearrangement, sequence reads were collapsed and filtered. For each sample, productive Simpson clonality was calculated by taking the square root of Simpson's diversity index across productive rearrangements. This is the immuneACCESS table as TCRdb keeps it, with only in-frame sequences that have V and J called. A part of the clones is gone; compared with another copy, unresolved V genes explain less than half, and the rest is unexplained. Clone size and V and J calls were adopted from that table, with D and trimming inferred from the DNA. The sample has 220,000 or so clones on record, around three quarters of them singletons. Less than 6% of the sample belongs to the ten largest clones.

Collaborating institutions collected whole blood in K2EDTA tubes following their own protocols. For TCRbeta analysis, collaborators shipped samples in one of three forms: frozen whole blood, isolated PBMCs, or DNA extracted from either of those sample types. This record belongs to a study of blood T cell repertoires in COVID-19 (TCRdb year 2020). Background for the entire study: Samples covering the acute and convalescent phases of COVID-19 were provided by collaborators in the United States, Italy and Spain. The repertoires were released in a freely available public database meant as a resource for research on the immune response to SARS-CoV-2. The material from the prospective study consisted of cDNA or gDNA derived from T cells, B-cell-depleted T cells, or PBMCs. Where HLA class I and class II types were available, the types were taken from metadata supplied by the sample provider, not from assay-based typing. Samples came from the ongoing ImmuneRACE study (first 160 participants) plus 1,254 subjects from 6 global collaborators. Deeply sampled blood TCRbeta repertoires from subjects exposed to, actively infected with, or recovered from COVID-19 were included in the dataset. A de-identified subject ID, COVID-19 status, age in years and sex were almost always included in the sample metadata. The full study reports these points: Clinical and demographic metadata were provided uncurated, with the amount varying by source and participant.

There are 14 amino acids in the CDR3, from cysteine to phenylalanine inclusive. This entry keeps only the CDR3 DNA: 42 bases, framed from base 1. V has 4 bases trimmed and J has 6 bases trimmed; junction bases matching no gene number 10. From the germline V gene, CDR1 is SQVTM and CDR2 is ANQGSEA. This TCR came from a woman aged 65 to 85 with acute or convalescent COVID-19. Recombination connected TRBV29-1 to TRBJ1-2, with 8 bases aligning to TRBD1. The sequenced sample consisted of peripheral blood. The base sequence is TGCAGCGTTGTTGGCGGGACAGGCTCCGATGGCTACACCTTC. Its protein is CSVVGGTGSDGYTF.